The clone carrying this TCR beta chain was recorded at least ten times. What it binds is not known. Unique molecular identifiers tagged individual cDNA molecules. MiXCR, run by TCRdb on the 5' RACE reads, gives a single entry per CDR3 protein. This sample carries about 52,000 distinct CDR3 sequences, approximately 9.9% of them seen once, and the ten largest clones take 13%. This CDR3 has 16 amino acids. The ends were cut back, 5 bases at V and 3 bases at J, with 16 bases in the middle. Per the germline V gene, CDR1 is SGHVS and CDR2 is FQNEAQ. This sample was included in a study of early T cells in non-severe SARS-CoV-2 infection. Study-level information: RNA in bulk from unsorted whole blood was sequenced, and chains were unpaired. Whole-study findings and limits: There was a bias toward anti-spike CD8 responses in VDJdb matching, which missed private and CD4 specificities.

The chain has TRBV7-8 and TRBJ2-2; D perhaps matches TRBD2 (6 bases). The TCR was taken from an adult who was a healthcare worker with PCR-confirmed SARS-CoV-2 infection or an uninfected control (not recorded which). Sequencing was done on a sample of whole blood. In DNA form, the CDR3 reads TGTGCCAGCAGCCCTCACCGGGGGTTCGACACCGGGGAGCTGTTTTTT. It yields the protein CASSPHRGFDTGELFF.